This TCR beta chain comes out of a study of vaccination effects on CD4 cells after COVID-19. Study conclusions and caveats: Clones that were induced by infection or by vaccine showed marked contraction late after vaccination.

On this clone itself: Its antigen is not identified.

Sequencing was preceded by expansion of antigen-specific CD4+ T cells with viral peptide pools in the ViraFEST assay. Subsequent to 10 days of culture, CD4+ T cells were isolated. This individual tested PCR-positive for SARS-CoV-2 infection between March and December 2020. Sequenced by immunoSEQ multiplex PCR; TCRdb stores in-frame clones only, minus some. Found here are roughly 26,000 clones, about 84% of them singletons; the top ten hold about 16%. Germline CDR1 reads SGHRS; CDR2 reads YFSETQ. Trimming pared 1 base from V and 9 bases from J, leaving 16 bases between. The CDR3 is 15 amino acids. The clonotype comes from a human donor who had a prior SARS-CoV-2 infection. The rearrangement links TRBV5-1 to TRBJ2-2; D is undetermined. Sequencing was performed on CD4+ T cells from PBMCs cultured with HCoV-NL63 spike peptides, taken before COVID-19 vaccination. The CDR3: CASSLLGQPHRELFF. The CDR3 DNA sequence: TGCGCCAGCAGCTTGCTTGGGCAGCCCCACCGGGAGCTGTTTTTT.